Each of the 21 T cell receptor beta chains below was sequenced from the same sample in a study of cytomegalovirus exposure and HLA in healthy donors. The PCR ran on 60 Vbeta and 13 Jbeta primers. Repertoires were generated with immunoSEQ multiplex PCR, while TCRdb's copy carries only in-frame clones and drops some. The sample holds roughly 130,000 clones; around 79% are singletons and the top ten take 8.8%. The sample comprised PBMCs. These TCRs come from a woman aged 45-60 years in good health and CMV-seropositive.

The CDR3 here is CASSPQPGTGTKEKLFF. DNA for the CDR3: TGTGCCAGCTCACCACAGCCTGGGACCGGGACAAAGGAAAAACTGTTTTTT. The chain joins TRBV18 to TRBJ1-4; tentative D call: TRBD1 (6 bases). This CDR3 contains 17 residues. Trimming stripped 1 base from V and 8 bases from J, with 20 bases between. The germline CDR1 and CDR2 sequences are KGHSH and LQKENI.

V usage is TRBV11-2 and J usage is TRBJ1-6; D not certain. The CDR3 totals 13 residues. In germline, CDR1 is SGHAT, CDR2 FQNNGV. With 1 base removed from V and 7 bases from J, the gap between germline ends came to 5 bases. The CDR3, as DNA: TGTGCCAGCAGCTTAGGCGCCAATTCACCCCTCCACTTT. Its protein is CASSLGANSPLHF.

The chain uses TRBV27 and TRBJ2-1, with 11 bases lining up with TRBD1. The junction had 9 bases not matched to a gene; V was cut back by 5 bases and J by 6 bases. The length of the CDR3 is 16 residues. CDR1 and CDR2 (germline): MNHEY, SMNVEV (reference sequence). CDR3 protein: CASSNLDRGLSNEQFF. CDR3 coding DNA: TGTGCCAGCAGTAACCTGGACAGGGGGCTTAGCAATGAGCAGTTCTTC.

This clone was seen once. J is TRBJ2-3 and V is TRBV11-2; 12 bases match TRBD2. The J segment lost 2 bases and the V segment lost 5 bases, leaving 11 bases of the junction unmatched. Germline V gene sequence: CDR1 SGHAT, CDR2 FQNNGV. This CDR3 has 18 amino acids. CDR3 region: CASSAQTLAGGSTDTQYF. In DNA form, the CDR3 reads TGTGCCAGCAGCGCACAGACACTAGCGGGGGGTTCCACAGATACGCAGTATTTT.

V is TRBV15 and J is TRBJ2-3, with a possible D match to TRBD1 (6 bases). The CDR3 runs to 15 residues. Germline V CDR1 and CDR2: LNHNV, YYDKDF (reference sequence). V was trimmed by 0 bases and J by 3 bases, leaving 10 bases between them. The CDR3 DNA reads as TGTGCCACCAGCAGAGATGACAGGAGGACAGATACGCAGTATTTT. As protein: CATSRDDRRTDTQYF. The complete variable domain, with remaining parts taken from reference TRBV15 and TRBJ2-3, reads DAMVIQNPRYQVTQFGKPVTLSCSQTLNHNVMYWYQQKSSQAPKLLFHYYDKDFNNEADTPDNFQSRRPNTSFCFLDIRSPGLGDTAMYLCATSRDDRRTDTQYFGPGTRLTVL.

Concerning this clone: The junction departs from the called germline gene at one end, perhaps through a read error. This chain uses TRBV15 with TRBJ1-1; TRBD1 matches 8 bases. Germline loops: CDR1 LNHNV, CDR2 YYDKDF (reference sequence). This CDR3 is built from 13 residues. The CDR3, as DNA: TGTGCCACCAGCAGAGATCCAGCGGGACAGGTGATTTTT. Its translation is CATSRDPAGQVIF.

The gene calls are TRBV19 and TRBJ1-5; D uncertain. V lost 3 bases to trimming and J lost 4 bases, with 7 bases between them. This CDR3 is built from 13 residues. The germline gives CDR1 LNHDA, CDR2 SQIVND (reference sequence). The CDR3 reads CASSIERNQPQHF. In nucleotides, the CDR3 is TGTGCCAGTAGTATTGAGAGGAATCAGCCCCAGCATTTT.

This clone occurred once. The chain is built from TRBV19 and TRBJ2-7; no reliable D call. Germline CDR1 and CDR2: LNHDA and SQIVND (reference sequence). V was cut by 4 bases and J by 0 bases, with 7 bases left in between. The CDR3 consists of 13 residues. CDR3 sequence: CASSTLVSYEQYF. Written as DNA, the CDR3 is TGTGCCAGTAGTACCCTAGTCTCCTACGAGCAGTACTTC.

This clone was detected only a few times. The genes are TRBV28 and TRBJ2-7; 7 nucleotides agree with TRBD1. J gave up 2 bases and V 8 bases, and 9 bases lay outside the gene matches. The V gene's germline CDR1 is MDHEN and CDR2 SYDVKM. CDR3 size: 14 residues. The CDR3 spells CASGPTGTPYEQYF. Written as DNA, the CDR3 is TGTGCCAGCGGTCCGACAGGGACACCCTACGAGCAGTACTTC.

This clone showed up just a few times. The chain uses TRBV9 and TRBJ1-2; D is perhaps TRBD1 (6 bases). V lost 0 bases and J 4 bases, leaving 7 bases between the germline ends. Germline CDR1 is SGDLS and CDR2 is YYNGEE. The CDR3 is 13 amino acids. CDR3 in amino acids: CASSVGRGYGYTF. Written as DNA, the CDR3 is TGTGCCAGCAGCGTAGGCAGGGGCTATGGCTACACCTTC.

The chain has TRBV4-2 and TRBJ1-1; 11 bases line up with TRBD1. Germline values: CDR1 LGHNA, CDR2 YNFKEQ. Trimming took 5 bases from V and 0 from J; bases not matched to a gene: 8. The CDR3 contains 17 residues. The CDR3 DNA reads TGTGCCAGCAGCAAGGACAGGGGGCGTCCCATGAACACTGAAGCTTTCTTT. It codes for CASSKDRGRPMNTEAFF.

The chain couples TRBV23-1 to TRBJ2-5; TRBD2 aligns across 7 bases. TRBV23-1 is an open reading frame, and its role is uncertain. CDR3 size: 13 residues. J gave up 5 bases and V 8 bases, and 8 bases lay outside the gene matches. The CDR3 coding sequence is TGCGCCAGCCCTGGGGGGGGGAAGGAGACCCAGTACTTC. This encodes CASPGGGKETQYF.

The chain has TRBV5-1 and TRBJ2-7, with TRBD1 as a possible D gene (6 bases). Germline CDR1 is SGHRS and CDR2 is YFSETQ. Trimming removed 4 bases at V and 2 bases at J, with 13 bases between. This CDR3 has 14 residues. The CDR3 sequence is CASSPDGTTYEQYF. DNA for the CDR3: TGCGCCAGCAGCCCAGACGGGACAACCTACGAGCAGTACTTC.

The chain joins TRBV4-1 to TRBJ2-5; weak D call: TRBD2 (5 bases). The V end lost 6 bases, the J end lost 7 bases, and 15 bases lay between the germline ends. Germline-derived CDR1 and CDR2 are MGHRA and YSYEKL. The CDR3 covers 13 residues. The CDR3 loop reads CASRPQIEGTQYF. CDR3 sequence (DNA): TGCGCCAGCAGGCCTCAAATAGAGGGGACCCAGTACTTC.

J is TRBJ2-1 and V is TRBV6-5; possible D gene TRBD2, 5 bases. Germline lookup yields CDR1 MNHEY and CDR2 SVGAGI. The CDR3 covers 15 residues. The V end lost 5 bases, the J end lost 6 bases, and 17 bases lay between the germline ends. Written as DNA, the CDR3 is TGTGCCAGCAGTCTATCGAGTGGAGGTTTCAATGAGCAGTTCTTC. Residues: CASSLSSGGFNEQFF.

V is TRBV18 and J is TRBJ2-5; 10 bases match TRBD1. J lost 5 bases, V lost 3 bases, and 6 bases had no gene match. The CDR3 covers 15 residues. Germline V gene data show CDR1 as KGHSH and CDR2 as LQKENI. The CDR3 region has the DNA TGTGCCAGCTCACCGCTGACAGGGGGCTTGGAGACCCAGTACTTC. This encodes CASSPLTGGLETQYF.

The chain uses TRBV30 and TRBJ1-6; D ambiguous. There are 15 residues in the CDR3. Trimming cost V 4 bases and J 4 bases, with 14 bases left between them. Germline loops: CDR1 GTSNPN, CDR2 SVGIG (reference sequence). The CDR3 here is CAWTKGSSYNSPLHF. The CDR3 DNA reads TGTGCCTGGACCAAAGGGAGCTCTTATAATTCACCCCTCCACTTT.

The V call is TRBV28, the J call TRBJ1-6; 7 nucleotides match TRBD1. V was pared by 3 bases and J by 4 bases, with 6 bases of the junction left unmatched. This CDR3 spans 16 amino acids. The germline gives CDR1 MDHEN, CDR2 SYDVKM. The CDR3 reads CASSFGTVRYNSPLHF. DNA for the CDR3: TGTGCCAGCAGTTTCGGGACAGTACGATATAATTCACCCCTCCACTTT. Based on the CDR3 plus reference TRBV28 and TRBJ1-6, the full variable domain is DVKVTQSSRYLVKRTGEKVFLECVQDMDHENMFWYRQDPGLGLRLIYFSYDVKMKEKGDIPEGYSVSREKKERFSLILESASTNQTSMYLCASSFGTVRYNSPLHFGNGTRLTVT.

V usage is TRBV2 and J usage is TRBJ1-2, with TRBD1 matching over 8 bases. There are 13 residues in the CDR3. Germline assignment: CDR1 SNHLY and CDR2 FYNNEI. V trimming: 5 bases; J trimming: 7 bases; junction bases outside the gene matches: 6. CDR3 amino acids: CASSFGQGGGYTF. For the CDR3, the DNA is TGTGCCAGCAGTTTCGGACAGGGAGGTGGCTACACCTTC.

The chain links TRBV11-2 to TRBJ1-1, with TRBD1 matching 8 bases. Trimming removed 4 bases from V and 8 bases from J; junction bases left unmatched: 9. Germline assignment: CDR1 SGHAT and CDR2 FQNNGV. The CDR3 sequence is 14 residues long. The CDR3: CASSSNRGTREAFF. CDR3 in DNA: TGTGCCAGCAGCTCAAACAGGGGGACGCGGGAAGCTTTCTTT. The variable domain in full, completed from reference TRBV11-2 and TRBJ1-1, reads EAGVAQSPRYKIIEKRQSVAFWCNPISGHATLYWYQQILGQGPKLLIQFQNNGVVDDSQLPKDRFSAERLKGVDSTLKIQPAKLEDSAVYLCASSSNRGTREAFFGQGTRLTVV.

DNA of the CDR3: TGTGCCAGCTCACCCCTAGGAACAGGGGGCTATGGCTACACCTTC. This translates into CASSPLGTGGYGYTF. The chain uses TRBV18 and TRBJ1-2, with 8 bases fitting TRBD1. V was pared by 3 bases and J by 4 bases, with 7 bases of the junction left unmatched. This CDR3 has 15 amino acids. CDR1 is KGHSH and CDR2 is LQKENI in the germline V gene.